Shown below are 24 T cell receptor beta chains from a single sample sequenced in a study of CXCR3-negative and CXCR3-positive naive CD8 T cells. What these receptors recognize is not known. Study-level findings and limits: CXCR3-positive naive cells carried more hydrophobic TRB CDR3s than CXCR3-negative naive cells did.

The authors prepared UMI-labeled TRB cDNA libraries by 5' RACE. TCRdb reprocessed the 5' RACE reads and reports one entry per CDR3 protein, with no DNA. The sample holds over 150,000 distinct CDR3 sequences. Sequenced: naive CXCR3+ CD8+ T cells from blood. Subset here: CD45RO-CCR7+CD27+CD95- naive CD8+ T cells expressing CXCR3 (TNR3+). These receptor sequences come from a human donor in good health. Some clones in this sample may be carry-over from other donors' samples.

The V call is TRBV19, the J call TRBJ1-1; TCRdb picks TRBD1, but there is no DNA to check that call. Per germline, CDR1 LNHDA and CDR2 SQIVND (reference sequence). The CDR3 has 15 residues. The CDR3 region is CASSISPGQDTEAFF.

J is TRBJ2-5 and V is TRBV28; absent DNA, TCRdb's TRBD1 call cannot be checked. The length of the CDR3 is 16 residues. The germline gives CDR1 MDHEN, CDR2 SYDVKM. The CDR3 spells CASSLQGWEFQETQYF.

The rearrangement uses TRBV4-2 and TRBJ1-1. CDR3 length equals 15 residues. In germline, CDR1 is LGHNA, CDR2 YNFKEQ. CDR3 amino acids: CASSIYPGRVTEAFF.

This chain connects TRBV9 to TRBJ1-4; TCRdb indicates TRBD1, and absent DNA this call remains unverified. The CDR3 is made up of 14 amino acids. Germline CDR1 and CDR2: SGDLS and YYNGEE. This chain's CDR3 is CASSSGAMGEKLFF.

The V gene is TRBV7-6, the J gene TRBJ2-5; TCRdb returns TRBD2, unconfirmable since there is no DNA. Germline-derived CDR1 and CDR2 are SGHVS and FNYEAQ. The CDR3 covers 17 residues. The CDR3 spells CASSLVSLAGGKETQYF.

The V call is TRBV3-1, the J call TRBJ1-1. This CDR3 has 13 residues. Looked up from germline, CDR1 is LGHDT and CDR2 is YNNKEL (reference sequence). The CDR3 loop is CASSQASNTEAFF.

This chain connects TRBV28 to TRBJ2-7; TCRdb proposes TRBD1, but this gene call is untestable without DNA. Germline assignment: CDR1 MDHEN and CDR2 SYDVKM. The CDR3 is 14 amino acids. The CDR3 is CASSPWGEERWQYF.

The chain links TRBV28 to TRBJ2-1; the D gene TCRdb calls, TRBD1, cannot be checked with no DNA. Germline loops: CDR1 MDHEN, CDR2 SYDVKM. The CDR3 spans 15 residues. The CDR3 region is CASRPTGGSNNEQFF. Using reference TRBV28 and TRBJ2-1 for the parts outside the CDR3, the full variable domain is DVKVTQSSRYLVKRTGEKVFLECVQDMDHENMFWYRQDPGLGLRLIYFSYDVKMKEKGDIPEGYSVSREKKERFSLILESASTNQTSMYLCASRPTGGSNNEQFFGPGTRLTVL.

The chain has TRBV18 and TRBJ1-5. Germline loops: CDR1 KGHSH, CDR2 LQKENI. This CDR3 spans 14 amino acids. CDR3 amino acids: CASSPFWGNQPQHF.

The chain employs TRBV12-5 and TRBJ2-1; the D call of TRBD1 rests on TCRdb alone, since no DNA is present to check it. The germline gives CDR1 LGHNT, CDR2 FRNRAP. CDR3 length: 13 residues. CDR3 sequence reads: CASGLARVDEQFF.

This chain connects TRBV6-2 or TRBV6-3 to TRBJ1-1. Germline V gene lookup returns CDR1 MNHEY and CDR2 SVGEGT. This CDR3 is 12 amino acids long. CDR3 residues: CASSYRNTEAFF.

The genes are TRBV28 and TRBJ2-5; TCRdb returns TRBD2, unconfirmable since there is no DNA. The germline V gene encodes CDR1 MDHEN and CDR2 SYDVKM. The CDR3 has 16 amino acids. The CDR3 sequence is CASSSLKVGLVETQYF.

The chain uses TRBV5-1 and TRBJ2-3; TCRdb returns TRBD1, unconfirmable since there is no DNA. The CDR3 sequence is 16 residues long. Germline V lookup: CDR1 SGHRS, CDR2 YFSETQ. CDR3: CASSPATVGTTDTQYF.

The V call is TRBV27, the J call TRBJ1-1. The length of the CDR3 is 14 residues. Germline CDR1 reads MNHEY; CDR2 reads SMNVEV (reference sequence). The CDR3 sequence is CASSLSGWNTEAFF.

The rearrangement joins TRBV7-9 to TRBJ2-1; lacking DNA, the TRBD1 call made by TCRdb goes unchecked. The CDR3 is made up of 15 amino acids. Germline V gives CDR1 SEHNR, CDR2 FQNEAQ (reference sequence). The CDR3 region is CASTPPAAGVYEQFF.

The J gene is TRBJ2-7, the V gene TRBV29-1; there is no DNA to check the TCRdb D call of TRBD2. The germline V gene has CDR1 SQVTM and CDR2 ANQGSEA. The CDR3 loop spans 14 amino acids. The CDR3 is CSVEVVRESYEQYF.

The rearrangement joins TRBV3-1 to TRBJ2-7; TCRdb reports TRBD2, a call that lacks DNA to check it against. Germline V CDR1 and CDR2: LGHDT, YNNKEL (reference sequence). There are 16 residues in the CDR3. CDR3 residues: CASSQDVALSEYEQYF.

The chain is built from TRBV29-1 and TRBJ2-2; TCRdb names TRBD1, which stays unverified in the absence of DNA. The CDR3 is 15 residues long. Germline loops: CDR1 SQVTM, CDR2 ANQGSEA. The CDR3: CSVEVPQRIPGELFF.

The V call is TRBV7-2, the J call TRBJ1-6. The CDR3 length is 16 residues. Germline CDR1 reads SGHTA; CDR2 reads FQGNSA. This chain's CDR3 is CASSLLVGMGNSPLHF.

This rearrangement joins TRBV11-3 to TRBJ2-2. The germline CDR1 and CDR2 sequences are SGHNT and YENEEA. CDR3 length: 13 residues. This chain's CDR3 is CASSLKVSGELFF. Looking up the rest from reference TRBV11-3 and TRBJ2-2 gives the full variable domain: EAGVVQSPRYKIIEKKQPVAFWCNPISGHNTLYWYLQNLGQGPELLIRYENEEAVDDSQLPKDRFSAERLKGVDSTLKIQPAELGDSAVYLCASSLKVSGELFFGEGSRLTVL.

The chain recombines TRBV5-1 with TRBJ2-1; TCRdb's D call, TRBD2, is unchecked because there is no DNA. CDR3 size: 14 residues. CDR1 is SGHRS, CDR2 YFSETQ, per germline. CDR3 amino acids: CASSFGGDYNEQFF.

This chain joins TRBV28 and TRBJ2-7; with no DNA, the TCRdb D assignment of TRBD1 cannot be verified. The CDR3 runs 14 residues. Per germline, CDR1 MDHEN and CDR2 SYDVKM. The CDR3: CASRYGTGGYEQYF.

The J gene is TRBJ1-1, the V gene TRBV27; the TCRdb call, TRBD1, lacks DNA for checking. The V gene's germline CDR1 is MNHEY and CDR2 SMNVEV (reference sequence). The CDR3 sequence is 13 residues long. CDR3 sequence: CASSLVPETEAFF.

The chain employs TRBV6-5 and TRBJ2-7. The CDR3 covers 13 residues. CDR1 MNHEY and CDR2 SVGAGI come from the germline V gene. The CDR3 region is CASSYSSQAEQYF.